The 6 T cell receptor beta chains in this list originate from one sample, sequenced in a study of cytomegalovirus exposure and HLA in healthy donors. The PCR used 60 Vbeta and 13 Jbeta primers. TCRdb keeps only in-frame clones here, not all; method: immunoSEQ multiplex PCR. Of 200,000 to 250,000 clones in the sample, roughly 84% were seen once. The material sequenced was PBMCs. The receptors were gathered from a girl aged 5-17 years in good health and CMV-seronegative.

The rearrangement links TRBV7-2 to TRBJ1-1; D is unclear. V shed 1 base and J shed 1 base, with 7 bases lying between them. Germline values: CDR1 SGHTA, CDR2 FQGNSA. CDR3 length equals 14 residues. CDR3 sequence: CASSLGARNTEAFF. CDR3 nucleotide sequence: TGTGCCAGCAGCTTAGGGGCAAGGAACACTGAAGCTTTCTTT.

The CDR3 DNA follows: TGCGCCAGCAGCTCTCCTCCCGGACTTGAAGATACGCAGTATTTT. Translation gives CASSSPPGLEDTQYF. The J gene is TRBJ2-3, the V gene TRBV4-1, with D possibly being TRBD2 (5 bases). The CDR3 length is 15 residues. Trimming left V 5 bases short and J 5 bases short, with 17 bases between. CDR1 MGHRA and CDR2 YSYEKL come from the germline V gene.

This clone appeared a single time. The junction departs from the called germline gene at one end, perhaps through a read error. CDR3 residues: CASTPSPGSSYNEQFF. The DNA for the CDR3 is TGTGCTAGCACACCCAGTCCGGGAAGCTCCTACAATGAGCAGTTCTTC. This chain joins TRBV7-7 and TRBJ2-1, with D possibly matching TRBD2 (5 bases). Germline loops: CDR1 SSHAT, CDR2 FNYEAQ (reference sequence). CDR3 size: 16 residues.

The chain carries TRBV28 and TRBJ1-3; D not certain. Trimming stripped 7 bases from V and 4 bases from J, with 8 bases between. This CDR3 has 12 residues. Germline V lookup: CDR1 MDHEN, CDR2 SYDVKM. This CDR3 reads CASTNRGNTIYF. The CDR3 coding sequence is TGTGCCAGCACCAACAGAGGAAACACCATATATTTT.

The chain recombines TRBV6-5 with TRBJ1-5; D ambiguous. The length of the CDR3 is 13 residues. Germline-derived CDR1 and CDR2 are MNHEY and SVGAGI. V gave up 2 bases and J gave up 1 base, with 3 bases separating them. CDR3: CASSYGSNQPQHF. The CDR3 DNA is TGTGCCAGCAGTTACGGCAGCAATCAGCCCCAGCATTTT.

V and J are TRBV27 and TRBJ1-2; 11 bases align to TRBD1. The CDR3 contains 16 residues. In germline, CDR1 is MNHEY, CDR2 SMNVEV (reference sequence). The ends lost 5 bases at V and 8 bases at J; junction bases unmatched: 13. CDR3 region: CASSQREDRGPKGYTF. As DNA, the CDR3 is TGTGCCAGCAGTCAGAGAGAGGACAGGGGGCCGAAGGGCTACACCTTC.